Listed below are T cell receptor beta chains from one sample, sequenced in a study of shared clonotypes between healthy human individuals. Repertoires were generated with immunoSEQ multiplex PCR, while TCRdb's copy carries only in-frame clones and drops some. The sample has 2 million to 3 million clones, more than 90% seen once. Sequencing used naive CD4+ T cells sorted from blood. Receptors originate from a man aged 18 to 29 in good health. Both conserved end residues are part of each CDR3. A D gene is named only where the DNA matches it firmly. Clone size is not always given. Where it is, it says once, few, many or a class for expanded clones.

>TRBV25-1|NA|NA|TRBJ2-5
TGTGCCAGCAGTAAGGGTGCGAGGGGGTTGGAGGAGACCCAGTACTTC
CASSKGARGLEETQYF
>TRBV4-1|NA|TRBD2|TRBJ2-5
TGCGCCAGCAGCCAAGAACACACATTACTAGCGCAAGAGACCCAGTACTTC
CASSQEHTLLAQETQYF
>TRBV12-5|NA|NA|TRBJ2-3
TGTGCTAGTGGTTCCCCCCTTAGCACAGATACGCAGTATTTT
CASGSPLSTDTQYF
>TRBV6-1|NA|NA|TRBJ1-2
TGTGCCAGCAGTGACCAAACTCCCCTAGGCTACACCTTC
CASSDQTPLGYTF
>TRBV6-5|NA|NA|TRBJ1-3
TGTGCCAGCAGTTACGGGTCCTCTGGAAACACCATATATTTT
CASSYGSSGNTIYF
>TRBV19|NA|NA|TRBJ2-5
TGTGCCAGTAGTATAGGGACCTCGCAAGGGGTCCAGTACTTC
CASSIGTSQGVQYF
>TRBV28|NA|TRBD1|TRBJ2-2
TGTGCCAGCAGAAGACAGGGTTCCATCAACACCGGGGAGCTGTTTTTT
CASRRQGSINTGELFF
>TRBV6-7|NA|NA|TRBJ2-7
TGTGCCAGCAGATCTACCTCGGACAGCGAAATAAACTACGAGCAGTACTTC
CASRSTSDSEINYEQYF
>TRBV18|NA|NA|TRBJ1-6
TGTGCCAGCTCACCACTCGCAGGGCCGGGTTCACCCCTCCACTTT
CASSPLAGPGSPLHF
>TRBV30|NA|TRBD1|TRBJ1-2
TGTGCCTGGAGTGCGCAGGGGGCGGTTTTTACCTTC
CAWSAQGAVFTF
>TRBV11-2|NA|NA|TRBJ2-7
TGTGCCAGCAGCCCCCGGGACGGAGGCTACGAGCAGTACTTC
CASSPRDGGYEQYF
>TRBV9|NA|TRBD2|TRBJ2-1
TGTGCCAGCAGCGTAGGGGCGGGAGGCCCAAATGAGCAGTTCTTC
CASSVGAGGPNEQFF
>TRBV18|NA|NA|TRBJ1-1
TGTGCCAGCTCCCCCGGCAGTGGGGCAACGGCTGAAGCTTTCTTT
CASSPGSGATAEAFF
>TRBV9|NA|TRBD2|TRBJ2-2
TGTGCCAGCAGCGCCCGGACTAGCGCGAGCGGGGAGCTGTTTTTT
CASSARTSASGELFF
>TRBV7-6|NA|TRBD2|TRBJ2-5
TGTGCCAGCAGCTTGGCTGCGGGAGTAGGAGAGACCCAGTACTTC
CASSLAAGVGETQYF
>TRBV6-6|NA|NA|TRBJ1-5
TGTGCCAGCAGTACCCGGGATAGCAATCAGCCCCAGCATTTT
CASSTRDSNQPQHF
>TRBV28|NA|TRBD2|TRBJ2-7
TGTGCCAGCAGTTTGGCGACTAGCGGGGGTGGAGAGCAGTACTTC
CASSLATSGGGEQYF
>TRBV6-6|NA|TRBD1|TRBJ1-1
TGTGCCAGCAGCTCAGGGACAGGACCTGGCGCTTTCTTT
CASSSGTGPGAFF
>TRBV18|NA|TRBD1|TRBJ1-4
TGTGCCAGCTCACCCAGGACAGGGGTTGAAAAACTGTTTTTT
CASSPRTGVEKLFF
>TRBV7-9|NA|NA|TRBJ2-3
TGTGCCAGCAGCTCCTCGGGAGATACGCAGTATTTT
CASSSSGDTQYF
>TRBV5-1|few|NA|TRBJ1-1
TGCGCCAGCAGCTTAGGGTCATCAGGTTCGAACACTGAAGCTTTCTTT
CASSLGSSGSNTEAFF
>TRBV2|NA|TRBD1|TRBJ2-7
TGTGCCAGCAGTCCTGGGACAGCGTCGGGGGAGCAGTACTTC
CASSPGTASGEQYF
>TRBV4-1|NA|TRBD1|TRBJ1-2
TGCGCCAGCAGCCAAGGGAGGCTTGTACAGGGGGCGAGCGGCTACACCTTC
CASSQGRLVQGASGYTF
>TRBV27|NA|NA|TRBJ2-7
TGTGCCAGCAGTTGGGGGACGGCCTACGAGCAGTACTTC
CASSWGTAYEQYF
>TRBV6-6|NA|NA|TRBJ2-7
TGTGCCAGCAGTTTGGGACCAGAGCAGTACTTC
CASSLGPEQYF
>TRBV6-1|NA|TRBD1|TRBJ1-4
TGTGCCATTAGGACAGGGCTTAATGAAAAACTGTTTTTT
CAIRTGLNEKLFF
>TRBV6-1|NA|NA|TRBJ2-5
TGTGCCAGCAGAGAAAGTCCGGGGCAAGAGACCCAGTACTTC
CASRESPGQETQYF
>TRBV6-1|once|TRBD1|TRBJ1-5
TGTGCCAGCAGCTATAACAGGGGGGACAATCAGCCCCAGCATTTT
CASSYNRGDNQPQHF
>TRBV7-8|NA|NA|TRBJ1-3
TGTGCCAGCAGCAACCCACCCGGGACACGCCAGAGAAACACCATATATTTT
CASSNPPGTRQRNTIYF
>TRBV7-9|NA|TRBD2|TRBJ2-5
TGTGCCAGCAGCTTGGGACTAGCGGGCGGAGAGACCCAGTACTTC
CASSLGLAGGETQYF
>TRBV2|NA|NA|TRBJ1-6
TGTGCCAGCAGGGGTCTAGGGGGATCACCCCTCCACTTT
CASRGLGGSPLHF
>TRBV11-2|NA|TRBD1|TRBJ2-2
TGTGCCAGCAGCGGGGACAGGGTTCGAGGGGAGCTGTTTTTT
CASSGDRVRGELFF
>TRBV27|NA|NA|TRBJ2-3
TGTGCCAGCAGTCGAACAAGGGACACAGATACGCAGTATTTT
CASSRTRDTDTQYF
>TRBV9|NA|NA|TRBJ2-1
TGTGCCAGCAGCGTAGTGGCGGGTGTGGACAATGAGCAGTTCTTC
CASSVVAGVDNEQFF
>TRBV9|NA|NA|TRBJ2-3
TGTGCCAGCAGCGTCCCCGCTTTT
CASSVPAF
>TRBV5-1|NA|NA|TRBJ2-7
TGCGCCAGCAGCTTGGCCGACAAGGGGGACAACGAGCAGTACTTC
CASSLADKGDNEQYF
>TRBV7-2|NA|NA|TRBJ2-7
TGTGCCAGCAGTCCGGGACCACTTTTCGAGCAGTACTTC
CASSPGPLFEQYF
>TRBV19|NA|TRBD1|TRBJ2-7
TGTGCCAGTACCAAATCCGGGACAGGGGGGACGAGCGAGCAGTACTTC
CASTKSGTGGTSEQYF
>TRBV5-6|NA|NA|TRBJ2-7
TGTGCCAGCAGCCGAGCCGGGACATACATTTACGAGCAGTACTTC
CASSRAGTYIYEQYF
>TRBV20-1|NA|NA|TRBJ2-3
TGCAGTGCTATGGGAGATACGCAGTATTTT
CSAMGDTQYF
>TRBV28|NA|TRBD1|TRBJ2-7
TGTGCCAGCAGTGGGACAGGGGGTTCCTACGAGCAGTACTTC
CASSGTGGSYEQYF
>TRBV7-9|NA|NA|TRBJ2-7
TGTGCCAGCAGCTTAGTCGTAGGGTTATCCTACGAGCAGTACTTC
CASSLVVGLSYEQYF
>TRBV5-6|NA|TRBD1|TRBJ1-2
TGTGCCAGCAGCTCTCCCAAGCAGGGGGTGGATGGCTACACCTTC
CASSSPKQGVDGYTF
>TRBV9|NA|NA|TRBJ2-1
TGTGCCAGCAGCGAAAGGACTACCAATGAGCAGTTCTTC
CASSERTTNEQFF
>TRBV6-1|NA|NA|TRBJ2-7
TGTGCCAGCAGCGTCACCGGTCTGAGCTCCTACGAGCAGTACTTC
CASSVTGLSSYEQYF